This T cell receptor (beta chain) was captured in a study of blood T cell repertoires in COVID-19. Study context: There were acute and convalescent COVID-19 samples, and they came from the United States, Italy and Spain. From T cells, B-cell-depleted T cells, or PBMCs came the material, which was cDNA or gDNA.

The germline CDR1 and CDR2 sequences are MGHRA and YSYEKL. The CDR3 runs 22 residues. With V trimmed by 1 base and J by 0 bases, 19 bases remained unmatched. As handled by the study authors: Reference gene primer amplification gave estimated nucleated cell counts. Sequencing was performed with immunoSEQ multiplex PCR; in TCRdb, only in-frame clones are kept and a portion is missing. V, J and clone size derive from that table, while D and trimming were established from the DNA sequence. The sample holds about 110,000 clones, around 76% seen once. The clonotype originates from a woman of 80 years or more with acute or convalescent COVID-19. The chain recombines TRBV4-1 with TRBJ1-5; 9 nucleotides line up with TRBD1. Sequenced: peripheral blood. CDR3 nucleotides: TGCGCCAGCAGCCAAGCCCCTTTCAGGGGACAGGGAAGGGGGTATAGCAATCAGCCCCAGCATTTT. Translation gives CASSQAPFRGQGRGYSNQPQHF.